These 28 T cell receptor beta chains originate from one sample sequenced in a study of response to subunit inactivated influenza vaccine. TCRdb re-called the RT-PCR reads through MiXCR, storing one row per CDR3 protein. The top ten hold under 2.5% of the sample, which has 400,000 to 550,000 distinct CDR3 sequences, roughly 25% seen once. This material consisted of CD4+ T cells sorted from PBMCs, taken 5 days after vaccination. These receptors came from a man aged 45-65 years who received an inactivated influenza vaccine.

The V gene is TRBV9, the J gene TRBJ1-1, with D perhaps matching TRBD1 (6 bases). The germline V gene encodes CDR1 SGDLS and CDR2 YYNGEE. This CDR3 has 14 residues. The ends were cut back, 0 bases at V and 5 bases at J, with 11 bases in the middle. Here the CDR3 reads CASSVDFRGTEAFF. In nucleotides, the CDR3 is TGTGCCAGCAGCGTAGACTTCAGGGGTACTGAAGCTTTCTTT.

This chain joins TRBV5-1 and TRBJ1-6; 9 bases align to TRBD1. Unmatched junction bases numbered 6, after V lost 4 bases and J lost 10 bases. The CDR3 totals 14 residues. The germline gives CDR1 SGHRS, CDR2 YFSETQ. The CDR3 sequence is CASSGTGGESPLHF. CDR3 in DNA: TGCGCCAGCAGCGGTACAGGGGGCGAATCACCCCTCCACTTT.

The V call is TRBV12-3 or TRBV12-4, the J call TRBJ2-7; the D is unclear. V was shortened by 3 bases and J by 8 bases, with 8 bases between the two germline ends. The CDR3 contains 11 residues. The CDR3, as DNA: TGTGCCAGCAGTTTTTATCACAAGCAGTACTTC. Protein sequence: CASSFYHKQYF.

The V call is TRBV6-6, the J call TRBJ2-3; 7 nucleotides match TRBD1. Germline V gives CDR1 MNHNY, CDR2 SVGAGI (reference sequence). This CDR3 has 13 residues. Unmatched junction bases numbered 4, after V lost 7 bases and J lost 3 bases. The CDR3 here is CASNTRGTDTQYF. CDR3 sequence (DNA): TGTGCCAGCAATACCAGGGGGACAGATACGCAGTATTTT.

The chain recombines TRBV28 with TRBJ2-6; TRBD2 might be the D (6 bases). The germline CDR1 and CDR2 sequences are MDHEN and SYDVKM. V lost 3 bases to trimming and J lost 0 bases, with 15 bases between them. This CDR3 contains 18 residues. In DNA, the CDR3 is TGTGCCAGCAGTTTGGGGGGTCCCCCGGGCTCTGGGGCCAACGTCCTGACTTTC. It specifies CASSLGGPPGSGANVLTF.

The gene calls are TRBV11-2 and TRBJ2-7, with TRBD2 as a possible D gene (5 bases). The CDR3 consists of 19 residues. Germline CDR1 is SGHAT and CDR2 is FQNNGV. The V end lost 1 base, the J end lost 1 base, and 23 bases lay between the germline ends. The CDR3 DNA reads TGTGCCAGCAGCTTAGTATCCCTCTGGACGGACCGGGGATCCTACGAGCAGTACTTC. Its translation is CASSLVSLWTDRGSYEQYF.

This clonotype was seen more than once but under ten times. The V and J genes are TRBV6-1 and TRBJ2-2, with 9 bases matching TRBD1. The V gene end was trimmed by 11 bases and the J gene end by 2 bases; junction bases not matched to a gene: 6. Germline CDR1 is MNHNS and CDR2 is SASEGT. This CDR3 has 14 residues. The CDR3 loop reads CACLGQGNTGELFF. DNA for the CDR3: TGTGCCTGCCTGGGACAGGGAAACACCGGGGAGCTGTTTTTT.

The table lists this clonotype with a few counts. This chain joins TRBV6-1 and TRBJ1-5; TRBD1 might be the D (5 bases). The V gene's germline CDR1 is MNHNS and CDR2 SASEGT. The ends were cut back, 6 bases at V and 0 bases at J, with 9 bases in the middle. CDR3 size: 14 residues. CDR3 sequence reads: CASRRDYSNQPQHF. The CDR3 region has the DNA TGTGCCAGCAGAAGGGACTATAGCAATCAGCCCCAGCATTTT.

CDR3 loop: CSAGRVIENTEAFF. The CDR3, as DNA: TGCAGTGCTGGGAGGGTTATTGAGAACACTGAAGCTTTCTTT. V and J are TRBV20-1 and TRBJ1-1; D call uncertain. Germline V gene data show CDR1 as DFQATT and CDR2 as SNEGSKA (reference sequence). V was shortened by 5 bases and J by 1 base, with 14 bases between the two germline ends. The CDR3 is made up of 14 amino acids.

In its sample, this clonotype was seen a few times. The V gene is TRBV4-3, the J gene TRBJ2-7; possible D gene TRBD1, 5 bases. The CDR3 is 13 amino acids. V gave up 0 bases and J gave up 6 bases, with 9 bases separating them. Germline CDR1 LGHNA, CDR2 YSLEER. The CDR3 loop is CASSQDLQGEQYF. In DNA, the CDR3 is TGCGCCAGCAGCCAAGATCTGCAGGGCGAGCAGTACTTC.

This clonotype was detected a few times. J is TRBJ2-5 and V is TRBV7-6; D uncertain. This CDR3 comprises 14 residues. Germline CDR1 SGHVS, CDR2 FNYEAQ. Trimming took 2 bases from V and 4 from J, leaving 11 bases between them. The CDR3 region is CASSLRGAGETQYF. The CDR3 DNA is TGTGCCAGCAGCTTAAGAGGAGCAGGAGAGACCCAGTACTTC.

This clonotype occurred a few times. Germline is not matched at one junction end, which may reflect a read error. The chain has TRBV6-1 and TRBJ2-7; D not resolved. The CDR3 has 14 amino acids. Germline values: CDR1 MNHNS, CDR2 SASEGT. The CDR3 nucleotides are TGTGCCAGCAGCGAAGCAGGACCCTCCTACGAGCAGTACTTC. This encodes CASSEAGPSYEQYF.

The J gene is TRBJ2-2, the V gene TRBV4-3; 7 nucleotides match TRBD1. V lost 0 bases and J lost 6; bases outside the gene matches: 7. CDR1 and CDR2 from the germline V gene are LGHNA and YSLEER. This CDR3 has 16 residues. CDR3 DNA sequence: TGCGCCAGCAGCCAAGAGACAGGGTCCGTCGCCGGGGAGCTGTTTTTT. Translating it yields CASSQETGSVAGELFF.

The table lists this clonotype with a few counts. The CDR3 sequence is CAISSQTNTGELFF. Written as DNA, the CDR3 is TGTGCCATCAGCTCACAGACGAACACCGGGGAGCTGTTTTTT. This chain uses TRBV10-3 with TRBJ2-2; D is undetermined. CDR3 length: 14 amino acids. V was clipped by 6 bases and J by 0 bases, with 8 bases between them. Germline V lookup: CDR1 ENHRY, CDR2 SYGVKD.

The chain recombines TRBV20-1 with TRBJ2-2; D may be TRBD1 (6 bases). Looked up from germline, CDR1 is DFQATT and CDR2 is SNEGSKA (reference sequence). Trimming took off 4 bases at V and 0 bases at J, with 9 bases between the two ends. This CDR3 comprises 14 residues. The CDR3 sequence: CSAKNRANTGELFF. The CDR3 bases are TGCAGTGCTAAGAACAGGGCGAACACCGGGGAGCTGTTTTTT.

This sequence joins TRBV20-1 and TRBJ2-7, with TRBD1 identical over 9 bases. V was clipped by 6 bases and J by 4 bases; unmatched bases: 16. This CDR3 spans 16 amino acids. The germline gives CDR1 DFQATT, CDR2 SNEGSKA (reference sequence). The CDR3 bases are TGCAGTGCGCAACCTGTCCCCCCCGGACAGGGGTACGAGCAGTACTTC. It translates to CSAQPVPPGQGYEQYF.

This chain joins TRBV20-1 and TRBJ2-3; possible D gene TRBD2, 5 bases. The germline V and J ends were trimmed by 0 bases and 3 bases, with 16 bases remaining between them. This CDR3 spans 16 amino acids. Germline CDR1 and CDR2: DFQATT and SNEGSKA (reference sequence). The CDR3 nucleotides are TGCAGTGCTAGAGATTTTACCGGGGTACGGACAGATACGCAGTATTTT. Amino acids: CSARDFTGVRTDTQYF.

The chain combines TRBV15 with TRBJ2-3; TRBD2 agrees at 10 bases. This CDR3 contains 17 residues. Germline trimming cut 3 bases from V and 4 bases from J; bases unmatched to any gene: 10. Germline CDR1 reads LNHNV; CDR2 reads YYDKDF (reference sequence). The CDR3 DNA reads as TGTGCCACCAGCAGTAAGCGGGGGGGATATAACGCAGATACGCAGTATTTT. Its protein is CATSSKRGGYNADTQYF.

This clonotype was observed a few times. The gene calls are TRBV7-8 and TRBJ1-1; TRBD1 is a possible D gene (5 bases). Germline V lookup: CDR1 SGHVS, CDR2 FQNEAQ. The CDR3 runs to 14 residues. V was pared by 6 bases and J by 4 bases, with 15 bases between. CDR3 sequence (DNA): TGTGCCAGCAGAGCCGGAGGGGTAACCACTGAAGCTTTCTTT. Translating it yields CASRAGGVTTEAFF.

The V gene is TRBV15, the J gene TRBJ1-4, with D uncertain. The CDR3 extends over 12 amino acids. Germline V gene lookup returns CDR1 LNHNV and CDR2 YYDKDF (reference sequence). Trimming cost V 1 base and J 8 bases, with 5 bases left between them. The CDR3 sequence is CATSRATEKLFF. The CDR3 DNA follows: TGTGCCACCAGCAGAGCCACGGAAAAACTGTTTTTT.

This chain joins TRBV5-8 and TRBJ1-5; TRBD1 might be the D (6 bases). CDR1 and CDR2 (germline): SGHTS, YDEGEE. This CDR3 region has 15 residues. V lost 4 bases and J lost 1, with 12 bases in between. The CDR3 nucleotides read TGTGCCAGCAGCAAGGGGGACGGCAGCAATCAGCCCCAGCATTTT. Translated, it gives CASSKGDGSNQPQHF.

This clonotype showed up just a few times. V is TRBV10-3 and J is TRBJ2-3, with unresolved D. Trimming removed 6 bases from V and 0 bases from J, with 10 bases in between. CDR3 length: 14 amino acids. Germline V gene data show CDR1 as ENHRY and CDR2 as SYGVKD. The CDR3: CAISEQRSTDTQYF. Written as DNA, the CDR3 is TGTGCCATCAGCGAGCAACGAAGCACAGATACGCAGTATTTT.

This clonotype was detected a few times. The chain recombines TRBV12-3 or TRBV12-4 with TRBJ1-6; TRBD1 aligns across 10 bases. With 2 bases clipped from V and 9 bases from J, the junction kept 1 base outside the gene matches. The CDR3 loop spans 14 amino acids. CDR3 residues: CASSLRTGGSPLHF. DNA for the CDR3: TGTGCCAGCAGTTTAAGGACAGGGGGTTCACCCCTCCACTTT.

The chain carries TRBV3-1 and TRBJ2-4; weak D call: TRBD2 (5 bases). Trimming shortened V by 4 bases and J by 0 bases, and 7 bases separated the two germline ends. In germline, CDR1 is LGHDT, CDR2 YNNKEL (reference sequence). CDR3 length: 14 amino acids. CDR3 region: CASSPLAAKNIQYF. Here the CDR3 DNA reads TGTGCCAGCAGCCCCCTAGCAGCCAAAAACATTCAGTACTTC.

The V call is TRBV6-1, the J call TRBJ1-1, with D tentatively TRBD1 (6 bases). Between the trimmed V and J ends, which lost 5 bases and 4 bases, there was a span of 17 bases. The CDR3 covers 15 residues. From germline, CDR1 is MNHNS and CDR2 SASEGT. The CDR3 sequence is CASSRTVLRRTEAFF. In DNA form, the CDR3 reads TGTGCCAGCAGTCGGACAGTCCTACGACGCACTGAAGCTTTCTTT.

This clonotype was detected only a few times. J is TRBJ1-5 and V is TRBV28; D ambiguous. The V end was cut by 3 bases, the J end by 1 base, with 13 bases between. Germline assignment: CDR1 MDHEN and CDR2 SYDVKM. This CDR3 contains 16 residues. CDR3 sequence (DNA): TGTGCCAGCAGTTTTCTACGGGAGTTGAGCAATCAGCCCCAGCATTTT. Translated, it gives CASSFLRELSNQPQHF.

The CDR3 protein is CSASGTSGTADTQYF. For the CDR3, the DNA is TGCAGTGCTAGCGGGACTAGCGGGACTGCAGATACGCAGTATTTT. The chain has TRBV20-1 and TRBJ2-3, with 13 bases fitting TRBD2. This CDR3 spans 15 amino acids. V was clipped by 3 bases and J by 4 bases; unmatched bases: 4. CDR1 DFQATT and CDR2 SNEGSKA come from the germline V gene (reference sequence).

In its sample, this clonotype was seen a few times. The gene calls are TRBV24-1 and TRBJ2-5; tentative D call: TRBD1 (6 bases). Trimming took off 3 bases at V and 4 bases at J, with 14 bases between the two ends. CDR1 and CDR2 (germline): KGHDR, SFDVKD. CDR3 length equals 15 residues. Here the CDR3 DNA reads TGTGCCACCAGTGATGTCAGGGGTTTTGGAGAGACCCAGTACTTC. Translating it yields CATSDVRGFGETQYF.